These 3 T cell receptor beta chains came from one sample sequenced in a study of T cells after yellow fever vaccination. Via MiXCR, TCRdb re-called the 5' RACE reads, giving one row per CDR3 protein. The sample holds 610,000 or so distinct CDR3 sequences, around 12% seen once. The input for sequencing was PBMCs, taken on the day of the yellow fever booster vaccination. The receptors were sampled from a man in his thirties or forties who received the YFV17D yellow fever vaccine.

The chain's CDR3 is CASSQLAGRVYEQYF. The CDR3 nucleotides are TGTGCCAGCAGCCAGCTAGCGGGACGTGTTTACGAGCAGTACTTC. The gene calls are TRBV4-2 and TRBJ2-7, with TRBD2 matching 9 bases. The germline gives CDR1 LGHNA, CDR2 YNFKEQ. This CDR3 comprises 15 residues. The junction had 7 bases not matched to a gene; V was cut back by 3 bases and J by 4 bases.

This clonotype appeared a few times. The chain is built from TRBV2 and TRBJ2-3; 12 bases fit TRBD1. V was clipped by 6 bases and J by 6 bases; unmatched bases: 7. Germline V lookup: CDR1 SNHLY, CDR2 FYNNEI. The CDR3 runs to 15 residues. The CDR3 region is CASRDGTGGRDTQYF. The CDR3 DNA follows: TGTGCCAGCAGAGACGGGACAGGGGGCCGGGATACGCAGTATTTT.

The chain carries TRBV11-1 and TRBJ2-7, with 9 nucleotides matching TRBD2. V trimming: 5 bases; J trimming: 3 bases; junction bases outside the gene matches: 8. Germline lookup yields CDR1 SGHAT and CDR2 FQDESV (reference sequence). The CDR3 is 15 residues long. CDR3 residues: CASSPLAGPNYEQYF. CDR3 in DNA: TGTGCCAGCAGCCCCCTAGCGGGGCCGAACTACGAGCAGTACTTC.